Listed below are T cell receptor beta chains from one sample, sequenced in a study of blood T cell repertoires in COVID-19. Method: immunoSEQ multiplex PCR; TCRdb's copy keeps in-frame clones and lacks some. The table includes about 240,000 clones, roughly 85% detected once. Sequenced input: peripheral blood. These receptors all stem from a man aged 50-60 years with COVID-19, enrolled during active disease. The CDR3 runs from the conserved cysteine through the conserved F or W. Each record gives: clone size, J gene, D gene, V gene, CDR3 DNA, CDR3 protein. D genes are given only for firm matches. Size values are once, few and many counts, or a class for expanded clones, and some rows have none.

abundance: .; j_gene: TRBJ2-2; d_gene: .; v_gene: TRBV11-2; CDR3nt: TGTGCCAGCAGCTTTTACTCCCCGGGGACCGGGGAGCTGTTTTTT; CDR3aa: CASSFYSPGTGELFF
abundance: .; j_gene: TRBJ1-1; d_gene: TRBD1; v_gene: TRBV11-2; CDR3nt: TGTGCCAGCAGCTCGCACAGGGGGCAGAACACTGAAGCTTTCTTT; CDR3aa: CASSSHRGQNTEAFF
abundance: .; j_gene: TRBJ2-3; d_gene: .; v_gene: TRBV7-2; CDR3nt: TGTGCCAGCATCCTAGGGGGTGGAAGAGATACGCAGTATTTT; CDR3aa: CASILGGGRDTQYF
abundance: .; j_gene: TRBJ2-7; d_gene: .; v_gene: TRBV6-5; CDR3nt: TGTGCCAGCAGAGTCACTACAGGGCCCTACGAGCAGTACTTC; CDR3aa: CASRVTTGPYEQYF
abundance: .; j_gene: TRBJ2-1; d_gene: .; v_gene: TRBV3-1/TRBV3-2; CDR3nt: TGTGCCAGCAGCCAAGATAGGACTGTCAATGAGCAGTTCTTC; CDR3aa: CASSQDRTVNEQFF
abundance: once; j_gene: TRBJ2-7; d_gene: TRBD2; v_gene: TRBV2; CDR3nt: TGTGCCAGCAGTGGGTTCGGGGGGGACTACGAGCAGTACTTC; CDR3aa: CASSGFGGDYEQYF
abundance: .; j_gene: TRBJ1-2; d_gene: TRBD1; v_gene: TRBV24-1; CDR3nt: TGTGCCACCAGTGACTCTGCAGCGACAGGGTTTGGCTACACCTTC; CDR3aa: CATSDSAATGFGYTF
abundance: .; j_gene: TRBJ2-4; d_gene: .; v_gene: TRBV7-8; CDR3nt: TGTGCCAGCAGCTTAAGGGCCAGGGGTCTAGACAAAAACATTCAGTACTTC; CDR3aa: CASSLRARGLDKNIQYF
abundance: .; j_gene: TRBJ2-2; d_gene: .; v_gene: TRBV12-3/TRBV12-4; CDR3nt: TGTGCCAGCAAAGACTATACCACCGGGGAGCTGTTTTTT; CDR3aa: CASKDYTTGELFF
abundance: .; j_gene: TRBJ1-2; d_gene: .; v_gene: TRBV6-1; CDR3nt: TGTGCCAGCAGTGAGACAGGAATTTATGGCTACACCTTC; CDR3aa: CASSETGIYGYTF
abundance: .; j_gene: TRBJ1-6; d_gene: .; v_gene: TRBV7-2; CDR3nt: TGTGCCAGCAGCTTAGCTCACAGGGTCGGGTCACCCCTCCACTTT; CDR3aa: CASSLAHRVGSPLHF
abundance: .; j_gene: TRBJ2-4; d_gene: TRBD2; v_gene: TRBV4-2; CDR3nt: TGTGCCAGCAGCCAAGCGATCCCTAGCGGGGGGGCGATTGCCAAAAACATTCAGTACTTC; CDR3aa: CASSQAIPSGGAIAKNIQYF
abundance: once; j_gene: TRBJ2-2; d_gene: .; v_gene: TRBV10-3; CDR3nt: TGTGCCATCAGTGAGTTCGAGTGGAACACCGGGGAGCTGTTTTTT; CDR3aa: CAISEFEWNTGELFF
abundance: .; j_gene: TRBJ2-1; d_gene: TRBD1; v_gene: TRBV12-3/TRBV12-4; CDR3nt: TGTGCCAGCAGGGAACAGGGGGCTAATGAGCAGTTCTTC; CDR3aa: CASREQGANEQFF
abundance: .; j_gene: TRBJ2-5; d_gene: TRBD1; v_gene: TRBV19; CDR3nt: TGTGCCAGTAGCCCACTCACAGGGGCCCAAGAGACCCAGTACTTC; CDR3aa: CASSPLTGAQETQYF
abundance: .; j_gene: TRBJ1-5; d_gene: .; v_gene: TRBV7-9; CDR3nt: TGTGCCAGCAGCTTAGACAGTTCTCCCAATCAGCCCCAGCATTTT; CDR3aa: CASSLDSSPNQPQHF
abundance: once; j_gene: TRBJ2-3; d_gene: .; v_gene: TRBV3-1/TRBV3-2; CDR3nt: TGTGCCAGCAGCCAAGACCAGACTGGCACAGATACGCAGTATTTT; CDR3aa: CASSQDQTGTDTQYF
abundance: .; j_gene: TRBJ2-2; d_gene: TRBD2; v_gene: TRBV27; CDR3nt: TGTGCCAGCAGTTTGCTCACGCGGGGGGGGTCCACCGGGGAGCTGTTTTTT; CDR3aa: CASSLLTRGGSTGELFF
abundance: .; j_gene: TRBJ1-1; d_gene: TRBD1; v_gene: TRBV2; CDR3nt: TGTGCCGTAAGACAGGGGGCTCCGACTGAAGCTTTCTTT; CDR3aa: CAVRQGAPTEAFF
abundance: .; j_gene: TRBJ2-1; d_gene: .; v_gene: TRBV25-1; CDR3nt: TGTGCCAGCAGTGAATACCGGGGAAGGTCCTACAATGAGCAGTTCTTC; CDR3aa: CASSEYRGRSYNEQFF
abundance: .; j_gene: TRBJ2-7; d_gene: .; v_gene: TRBV21-1; CDR3nt: TGTGCCAGCAGCAAGGACCGGGAGCGGGGGCGCCCCTACGAGCAGTACTTC; CDR3aa: CASSKDRERGRPYEQYF
abundance: once; j_gene: TRBJ1-5; d_gene: .; v_gene: TRBV4-2; CDR3nt: TGTGCCAGCAGCCAAAGCCAGGGTACTGAGCCCCAGCATTTT; CDR3aa: CASSQSQGTEPQHF
abundance: .; j_gene: TRBJ2-7; d_gene: .; v_gene: TRBV4-3; CDR3nt: TGCGCCAGCAGCCAACTCCAGGGTTCCTACGAGCAGTACTTC; CDR3aa: CASSQLQGSYEQYF
abundance: few; j_gene: TRBJ2-2; d_gene: .; v_gene: TRBV5-1; CDR3nt: TGCGCCAGCAGCTTGAGGTCAGACTACCGGGGGGAGCTGTTTTTT; CDR3aa: CASSLRSDYRGELFF
abundance: once; j_gene: TRBJ2-1; d_gene: TRBD1; v_gene: TRBV5-8; CDR3nt: TGTGCCAGCAGCTCCCGGGACAGGGGGCGGAGTTCAGTTTACAATGAGCAGTTCTTC; CDR3aa: CASSSRDRGRSSVYNEQFF
abundance: .; j_gene: TRBJ2-3; d_gene: .; v_gene: TRBV4-1; CDR3nt: TGCGCCAGCAGCCAAGATTGGCCGGGGGTCTTCACAGATACGCAGTATTTT; CDR3aa: CASSQDWPGVFTDTQYF
abundance: .; j_gene: TRBJ2-2; d_gene: TRBD1; v_gene: TRBV5-1; CDR3nt: TGCGCCAGCAGCCCCTCAGGGGGTAACACCGGGGAGCTGTTTTTT; CDR3aa: CASSPSGGNTGELFF
abundance: .; j_gene: TRBJ2-3; d_gene: TRBD2; v_gene: TRBV5-4; CDR3nt: TGTGCCAGCAGCGGTCGGACTAGCGTTAGCACAGATACGCAGTATTTT; CDR3aa: CASSGRTSVSTDTQYF
abundance: few; j_gene: TRBJ2-2; d_gene: .; v_gene: TRBV6-4; CDR3nt: TGTGCCAGCAGTTACCGGGCCCAACAGGGCGGGGAGCTGTTTTTT; CDR3aa: CASSYRAQQGGELFF
abundance: .; j_gene: TRBJ2-1; d_gene: TRBD2; v_gene: TRBV9; CDR3nt: TGTGCCAGCAGCGTAAGCGGGGGGGGTTACAATGAGCAGTTCTTC; CDR3aa: CASSVSGGGYNEQFF
abundance: .; j_gene: TRBJ1-1; d_gene: TRBD1; v_gene: TRBV30; CDR3nt: TGTGCCTGGACGGGACAGTTGAACACTGAAGCTTTCTTT; CDR3aa: CAWTGQLNTEAFF
abundance: few; j_gene: TRBJ2-7; d_gene: TRBD1; v_gene: TRBV7-3; CDR3nt: TGTGCCAGCTCCCCCGACAGGGGACAGGGCTACGAGCAGTACTTC; CDR3aa: CASSPDRGQGYEQYF
abundance: few; j_gene: TRBJ1-1; d_gene: TRBD1; v_gene: TRBV14; CDR3nt: TGTGCCAGCAGCCGCGCCGGAACCGGGACAGGTTCCTTGGCTTTCTTT; CDR3aa: CASSRAGTGTGSLAFF
abundance: .; j_gene: TRBJ1-2; d_gene: .; v_gene: TRBV7-9; CDR3nt: TGTGCCAGCAGCACCTCTGATGGGCCCTCGTACTATGGCTACACCTTC; CDR3aa: CASSTSDGPSYYGYTF
abundance: .; j_gene: TRBJ2-2; d_gene: .; v_gene: TRBV29-1; CDR3nt: TGCAGCGGCTGGGCCCCTACCGGGGAGCTGTTTTTT; CDR3aa: CSGWAPTGELFF
abundance: .; j_gene: TRBJ1-2; d_gene: .; v_gene: TRBV3-1/TRBV3-2; CDR3nt: TGTGCCAGCAGCCCTGGCCAGGGGACCTATGGCTACACCTTC; CDR3aa: CASSPGQGTYGYTF
abundance: .; j_gene: TRBJ1-2; d_gene: .; v_gene: TRBV11-2; CDR3nt: TGTGCCAGCAGCTTAGATCAGGGGACGGTCAGGCGAAACTATGGCTACACCTTC; CDR3aa: CASSLDQGTVRRNYGYTF
abundance: .; j_gene: TRBJ1-5; d_gene: .; v_gene: TRBV9; CDR3nt: TGTGCCAGCAGCGTGGGGGGTGGCAATCAGCCCCAGCATTTT; CDR3aa: CASSVGGGNQPQHF
abundance: once; j_gene: TRBJ2-5; d_gene: .; v_gene: TRBV10-3; CDR3nt: TGTGCCATCAGCTCCGACTTATTTGAGACCCAGTACTTC; CDR3aa: CAISSDLFETQYF
abundance: .; j_gene: TRBJ2-5; d_gene: TRBD1; v_gene: TRBV2; CDR3nt: TGTGCCAGCAGTGTGGACAGGGGCCAAGAGACCCAGTACTTC; CDR3aa: CASSVDRGQETQYF
abundance: .; j_gene: TRBJ2-1; d_gene: .; v_gene: TRBV6-2/TRBV6-3; CDR3nt: TGTGCCAGCAGTGGCTCAGCGCGCTCCTACAATGAGCAGTTCTTC; CDR3aa: CASSGSARSYNEQFF
abundance: .; j_gene: TRBJ1-5; d_gene: .; v_gene: TRBV29-1; CDR3nt: TGCAGCGTTGTTTTTGGAGATAGCAATCAGCCCCAGCATTTT; CDR3aa: CSVVFGDSNQPQHF
abundance: .; j_gene: TRBJ2-7; d_gene: .; v_gene: TRBV19; CDR3nt: TGTGCCAGACCGATTTTTGACAGACACTACGAGCAGTACTTC; CDR3aa: CARPIFDRHYEQYF
abundance: .; j_gene: TRBJ1-6; d_gene: .; v_gene: TRBV27; CDR3nt: TGTGCCAGCAGTTTGGGCGGGAGTTCGGGTGCTTCACCCCTCCACTTT; CDR3aa: CASSLGGSSGASPLHF
abundance: .; j_gene: TRBJ2-2; d_gene: TRBD1; v_gene: TRBV11-3; CDR3nt: TGTGCCAGCAGCTTAAGGGGGCCGGGCGGGGAGCTGTTTTTT; CDR3aa: CASSLRGPGGELFF
abundance: .; j_gene: TRBJ1-4; d_gene: .; v_gene: TRBV7-9; CDR3nt: TGTGCCAGCAGCTTTTGGGGCTTGAATGAAAAACTGTTTTTT; CDR3aa: CASSFWGLNEKLFF
abundance: once; j_gene: TRBJ2-5; d_gene: .; v_gene: TRBV6-5; CDR3nt: TGTGCCAGCAACACAGGGAACCAAGAGACCCAGTACTTC; CDR3aa: CASNTGNQETQYF
abundance: .; j_gene: TRBJ2-1; d_gene: .; v_gene: TRBV19; CDR3nt: TGTGCCAGTAGTAGGCAGGACTACAATGAGCAGTTCTTC; CDR3aa: CASSRQDYNEQFF
abundance: .; j_gene: TRBJ2-3; d_gene: TRBD2; v_gene: TRBV11-2; CDR3nt: TGTGCCAGCAGCCCACGGACTAGCGGGGGCTACACAGATACGCAGTATTTT; CDR3aa: CASSPRTSGGYTDTQYF
abundance: .; j_gene: TRBJ1-3; d_gene: .; v_gene: TRBV7-2; CDR3nt: TGTGCCAGCAGCTTAGTAGGGGGCTCTGGAAACACCATATATTTT; CDR3aa: CASSLVGGSGNTIYF
abundance: .; j_gene: TRBJ2-2; d_gene: .; v_gene: TRBV5-6; CDR3nt: TGTGCCAGCAGCTTGCCCTATCCGGGAGGGGAGCTGTTTTTT; CDR3aa: CASSLPYPGGELFF